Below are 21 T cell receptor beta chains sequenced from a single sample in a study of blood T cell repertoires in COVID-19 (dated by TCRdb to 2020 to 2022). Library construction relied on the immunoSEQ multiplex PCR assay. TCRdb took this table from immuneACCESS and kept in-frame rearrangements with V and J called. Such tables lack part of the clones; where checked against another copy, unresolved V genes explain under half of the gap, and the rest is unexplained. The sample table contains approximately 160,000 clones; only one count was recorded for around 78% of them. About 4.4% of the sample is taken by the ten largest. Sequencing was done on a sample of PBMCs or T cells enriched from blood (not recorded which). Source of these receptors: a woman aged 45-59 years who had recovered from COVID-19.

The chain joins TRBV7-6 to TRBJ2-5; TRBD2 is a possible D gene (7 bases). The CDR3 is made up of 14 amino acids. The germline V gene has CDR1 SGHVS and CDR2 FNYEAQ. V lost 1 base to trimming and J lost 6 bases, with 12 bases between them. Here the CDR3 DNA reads TGTGCCAGCAGCTTAGTAACGGGGGGCCAGACCCAGTACTTC. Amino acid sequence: CASSLVTGGQTQYF.

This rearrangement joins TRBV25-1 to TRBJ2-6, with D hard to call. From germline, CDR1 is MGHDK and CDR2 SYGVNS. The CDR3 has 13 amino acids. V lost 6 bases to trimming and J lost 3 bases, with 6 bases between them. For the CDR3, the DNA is TGTGCCAGCAGGGGCTTTGGGGCCAACGTCCTGACTTTC. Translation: CASRGFGANVLTF.

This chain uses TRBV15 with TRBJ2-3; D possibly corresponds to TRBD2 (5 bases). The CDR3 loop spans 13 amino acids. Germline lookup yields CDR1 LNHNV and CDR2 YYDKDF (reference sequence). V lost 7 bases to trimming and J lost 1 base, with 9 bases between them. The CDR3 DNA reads TGTGCCACCACCGAGGGTCGCACAGATACGCAGTATTTT. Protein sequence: CATTEGRTDTQYF.

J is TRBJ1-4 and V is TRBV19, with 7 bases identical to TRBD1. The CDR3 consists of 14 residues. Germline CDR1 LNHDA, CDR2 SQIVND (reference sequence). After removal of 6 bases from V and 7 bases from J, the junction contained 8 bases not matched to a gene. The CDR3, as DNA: TGTGCCAGTAGCCTACAGGGGTTGGGTGAAAAACTGTTTTTT. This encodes CASSLQGLGEKLFF.

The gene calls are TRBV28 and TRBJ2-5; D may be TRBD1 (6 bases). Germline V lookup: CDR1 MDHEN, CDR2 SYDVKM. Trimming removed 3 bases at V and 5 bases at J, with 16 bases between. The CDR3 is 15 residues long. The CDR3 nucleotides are TGTGCCAGCAGTTTGGGCCCAGGGGAGTGGGAGACCCAGTACTTC. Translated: CASSLGPGEWETQYF.

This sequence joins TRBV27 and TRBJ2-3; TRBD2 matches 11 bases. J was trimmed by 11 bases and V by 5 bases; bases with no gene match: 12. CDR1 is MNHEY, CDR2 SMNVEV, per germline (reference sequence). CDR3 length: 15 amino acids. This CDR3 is CASSPMLAGGQKQYF. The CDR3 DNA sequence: TGTGCCAGCAGTCCAATGTTAGCGGGGGGGCAAAAGCAGTATTTT.

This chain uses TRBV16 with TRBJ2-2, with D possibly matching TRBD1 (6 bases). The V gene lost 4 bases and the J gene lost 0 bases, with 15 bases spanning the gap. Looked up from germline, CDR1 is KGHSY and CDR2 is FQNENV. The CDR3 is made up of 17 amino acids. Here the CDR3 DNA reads TGTGCCAGCAGCCCCCTGGGGGCGGAGGCGAACACCGGGGAGCTGTTTTTT. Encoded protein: CASSPLGAEANTGELFF.

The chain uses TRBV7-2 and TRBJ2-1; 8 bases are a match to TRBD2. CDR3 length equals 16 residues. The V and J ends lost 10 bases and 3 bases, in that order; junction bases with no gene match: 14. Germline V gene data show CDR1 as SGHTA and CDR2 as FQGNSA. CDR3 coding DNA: TGTGCCACCCGCCCGATAGCGGGATCCCTCTACAATGAGCAGTTCTTC. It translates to CATRPIAGSLYNEQFF.

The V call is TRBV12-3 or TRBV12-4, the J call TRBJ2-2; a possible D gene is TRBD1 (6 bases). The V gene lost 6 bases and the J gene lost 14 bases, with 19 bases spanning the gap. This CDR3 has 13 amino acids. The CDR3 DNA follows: TGTGCCAGCAGGCGCCCTCCGGTACAGGGTCTGTTTTTT. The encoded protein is CASRRPPVQGLFF.

CDR3 residues: CASSNCVVRSAGDYGYTF. In nucleotides, the CDR3 is TGTGCCAGCAGCAATTGTGTCGTTCGGTCGGCCGGGGACTATGGCTACACCTTC. This sequence joins TRBV21-1 and TRBJ1-2. TRBV21-1 is tagged as a pseudogene. The CDR3 is 18 residues long.

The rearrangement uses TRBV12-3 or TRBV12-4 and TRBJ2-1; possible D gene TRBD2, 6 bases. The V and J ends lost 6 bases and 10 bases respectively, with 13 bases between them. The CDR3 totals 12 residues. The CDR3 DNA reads TGTGCCAGCAGGCCGTCTAGCGCCGAGCAGTTCTTC. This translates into CASRPSSAEQFF.

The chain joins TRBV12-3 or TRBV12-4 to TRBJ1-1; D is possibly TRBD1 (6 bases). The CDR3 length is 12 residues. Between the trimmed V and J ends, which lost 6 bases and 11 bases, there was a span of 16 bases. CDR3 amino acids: CASSHWGRGAFF. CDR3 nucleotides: TGTGCCAGCAGCCATTGGGGGCGCGGGGCTTTCTTT.

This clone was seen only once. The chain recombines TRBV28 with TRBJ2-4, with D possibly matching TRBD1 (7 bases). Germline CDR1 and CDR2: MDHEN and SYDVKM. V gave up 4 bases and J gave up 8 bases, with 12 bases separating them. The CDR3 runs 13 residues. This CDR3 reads CASSSTGEDIQYF. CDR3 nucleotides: TGTGCCAGCAGTTCTACAGGGGAGGACATTCAGTACTTC.

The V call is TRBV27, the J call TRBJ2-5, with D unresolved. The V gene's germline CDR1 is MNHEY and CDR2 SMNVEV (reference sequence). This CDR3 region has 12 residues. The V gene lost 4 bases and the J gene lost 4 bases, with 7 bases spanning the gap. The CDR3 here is CASSYRGETQYF. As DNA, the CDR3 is TGTGCCAGCAGTTACCGCGGAGAGACCCAGTACTTC.

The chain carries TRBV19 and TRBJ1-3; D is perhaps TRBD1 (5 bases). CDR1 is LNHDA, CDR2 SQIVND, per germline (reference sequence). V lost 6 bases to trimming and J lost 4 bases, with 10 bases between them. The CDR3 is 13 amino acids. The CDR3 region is CASSPTAGNTIYF. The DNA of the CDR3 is TGTGCCAGTAGCCCGACAGCCGGAAACACCATATATTTT.

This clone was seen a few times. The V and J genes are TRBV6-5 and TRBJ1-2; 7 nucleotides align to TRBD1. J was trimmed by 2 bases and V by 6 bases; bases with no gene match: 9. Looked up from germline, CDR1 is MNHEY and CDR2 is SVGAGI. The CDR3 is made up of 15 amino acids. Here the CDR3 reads CASSLRQGRNYGYTF. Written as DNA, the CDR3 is TGTGCCAGCAGCCTCCGACAGGGAAGAAACTATGGCTACACCTTC.

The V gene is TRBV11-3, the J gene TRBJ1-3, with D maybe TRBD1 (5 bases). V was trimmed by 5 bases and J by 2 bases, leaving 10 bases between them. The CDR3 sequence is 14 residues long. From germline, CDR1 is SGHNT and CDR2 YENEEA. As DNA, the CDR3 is TGTGCCAGCAGCCCGGACAACCCTGGAAACACCATATATTTT. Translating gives CASSPDNPGNTIYF.

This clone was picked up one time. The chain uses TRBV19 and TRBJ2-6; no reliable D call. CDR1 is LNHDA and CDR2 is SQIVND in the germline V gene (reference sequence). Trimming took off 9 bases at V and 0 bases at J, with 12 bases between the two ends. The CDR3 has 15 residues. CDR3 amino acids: CASRLGGSGANVLTF. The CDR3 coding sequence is TGTGCCAGCCGACTCGGCGGCTCTGGGGCCAACGTCCTGACTTTC.

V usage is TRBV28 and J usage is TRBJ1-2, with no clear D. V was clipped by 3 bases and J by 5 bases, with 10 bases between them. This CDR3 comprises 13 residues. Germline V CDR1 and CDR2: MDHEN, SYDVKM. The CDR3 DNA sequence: TGTGCCAGCAGTTTCGGTTCCCCATATGGCTACACCTTC. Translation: CASSFGSPYGYTF.

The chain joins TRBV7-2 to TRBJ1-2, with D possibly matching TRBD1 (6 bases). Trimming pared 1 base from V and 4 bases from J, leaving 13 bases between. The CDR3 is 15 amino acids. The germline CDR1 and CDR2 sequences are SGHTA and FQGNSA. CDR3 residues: CASSLGEQGPYGYTF. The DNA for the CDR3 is TGTGCCAGCAGCTTAGGCGAACAGGGCCCCTATGGCTACACCTTC.

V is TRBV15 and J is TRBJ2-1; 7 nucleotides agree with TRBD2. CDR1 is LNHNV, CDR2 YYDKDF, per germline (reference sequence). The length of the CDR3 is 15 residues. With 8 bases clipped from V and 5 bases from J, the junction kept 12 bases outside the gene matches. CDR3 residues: CATRGLGGGDNEQFF. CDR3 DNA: TGTGCCACCCGAGGGTTGGGCGGGGGTGACAATGAGCAGTTCTTC. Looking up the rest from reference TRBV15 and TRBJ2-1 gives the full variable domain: DAMVIQNPRYQVTQFGKPVTLSCSQTLNHNVMYWYQQKSSQAPKLLFHYYDKDFNNEADTPDNFQSRRPNTSFCFLDIRSPGLGDTAMYLCATRGLGGGDNEQFFGPGTRLTVL.